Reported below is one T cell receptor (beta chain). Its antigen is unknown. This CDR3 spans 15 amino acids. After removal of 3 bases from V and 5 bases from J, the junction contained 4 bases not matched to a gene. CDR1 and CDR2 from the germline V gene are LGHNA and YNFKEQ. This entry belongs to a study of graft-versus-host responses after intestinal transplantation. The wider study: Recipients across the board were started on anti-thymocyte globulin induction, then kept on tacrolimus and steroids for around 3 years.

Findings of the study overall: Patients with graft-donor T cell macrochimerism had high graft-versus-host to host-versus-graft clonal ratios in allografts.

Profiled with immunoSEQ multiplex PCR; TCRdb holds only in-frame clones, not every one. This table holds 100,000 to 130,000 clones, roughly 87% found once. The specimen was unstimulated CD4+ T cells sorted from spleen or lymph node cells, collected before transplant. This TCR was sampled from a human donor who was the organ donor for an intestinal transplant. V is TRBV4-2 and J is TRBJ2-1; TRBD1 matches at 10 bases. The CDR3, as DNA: TGTGCCAGCAGCCAGTCCGGGACAGGGGACAATGAGCAGTTCTTC. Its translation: CASSQSGTGDNEQFF.